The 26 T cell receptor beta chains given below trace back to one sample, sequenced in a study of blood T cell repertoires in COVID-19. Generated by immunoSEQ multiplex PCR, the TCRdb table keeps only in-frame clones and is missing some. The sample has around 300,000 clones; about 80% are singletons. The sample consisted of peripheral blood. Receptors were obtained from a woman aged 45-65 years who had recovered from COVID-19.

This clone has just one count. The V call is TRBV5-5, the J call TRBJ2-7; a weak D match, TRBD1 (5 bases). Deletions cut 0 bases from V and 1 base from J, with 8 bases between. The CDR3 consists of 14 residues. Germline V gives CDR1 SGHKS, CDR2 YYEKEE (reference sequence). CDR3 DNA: TGTGCCAGCAGCTTGGGGACACAATCCTACGAGCAGTACTTC. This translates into CASSLGTQSYEQYF.

The CDR3 loop is CSASVGETQYF. In DNA form, the CDR3 reads TGCAGCGCCTCGGTTGGAGAGACCCAGTACTTC. This sequence joins TRBV29-1 and TRBJ2-5; no clear D. CDR1 SQVTM and CDR2 ANQGSEA come from the germline V gene. The CDR3 is 11 residues long. V was pared by 7 bases and J by 4 bases, with 10 bases between.

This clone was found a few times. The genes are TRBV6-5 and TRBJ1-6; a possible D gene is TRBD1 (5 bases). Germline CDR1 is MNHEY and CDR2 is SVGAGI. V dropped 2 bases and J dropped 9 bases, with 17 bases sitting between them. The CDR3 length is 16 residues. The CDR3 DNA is TGTGCCAGCAGTTACGGCGGGACTAGGGTTCGTTCACCCCTCCACTTT. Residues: CASSYGGTRVRSPLHF.

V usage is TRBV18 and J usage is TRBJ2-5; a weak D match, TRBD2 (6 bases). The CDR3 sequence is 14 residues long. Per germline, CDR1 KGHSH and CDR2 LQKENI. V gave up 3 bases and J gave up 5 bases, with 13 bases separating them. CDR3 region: CASSPGTSLETQYF. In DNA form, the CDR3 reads TGTGCCAGCTCACCGGGCACTAGCCTGGAGACCCAGTACTTC.

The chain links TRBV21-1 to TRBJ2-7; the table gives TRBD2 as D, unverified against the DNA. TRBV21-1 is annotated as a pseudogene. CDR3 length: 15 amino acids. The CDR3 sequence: CASSGRTSGSYEQYF. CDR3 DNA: TGTGCCAGCAGCGGTCGGACTAGCGGGTCCTACGAGCAGTACTTC.

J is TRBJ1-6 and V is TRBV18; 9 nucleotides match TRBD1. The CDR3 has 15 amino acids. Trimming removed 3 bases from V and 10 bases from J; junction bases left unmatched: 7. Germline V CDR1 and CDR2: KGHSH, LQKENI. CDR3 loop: CASSPGQGTGSPLHF. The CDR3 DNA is TGTGCCAGCTCACCTGGACAGGGGACTGGCTCACCCCTCCACTTT.

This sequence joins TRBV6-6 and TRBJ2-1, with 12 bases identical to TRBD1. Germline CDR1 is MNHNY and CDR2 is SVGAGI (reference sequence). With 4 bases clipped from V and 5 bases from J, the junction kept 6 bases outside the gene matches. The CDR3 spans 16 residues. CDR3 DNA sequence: TGTGCCAGCAGTTTTACAGGGACAGGGGGCGACAATGAGCAGTTCTTC. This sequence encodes CASSFTGTGGDNEQFF.

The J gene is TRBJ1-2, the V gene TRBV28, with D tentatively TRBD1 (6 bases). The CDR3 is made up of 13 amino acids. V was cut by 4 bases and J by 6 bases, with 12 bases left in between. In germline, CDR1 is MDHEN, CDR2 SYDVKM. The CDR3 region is CASSWQQGDGYTF. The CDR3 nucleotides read TGTGCCAGCAGTTGGCAACAGGGAGATGGCTACACCTTC.

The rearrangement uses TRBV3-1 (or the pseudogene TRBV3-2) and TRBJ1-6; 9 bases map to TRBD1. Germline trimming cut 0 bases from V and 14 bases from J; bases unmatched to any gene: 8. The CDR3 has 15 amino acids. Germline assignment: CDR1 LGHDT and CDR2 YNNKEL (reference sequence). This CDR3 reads CASSQEGTGFSSLHF. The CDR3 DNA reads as TGTGCCAGCAGCCAAGAAGGGACAGGGTTTTCGTCCCTCCACTTT.

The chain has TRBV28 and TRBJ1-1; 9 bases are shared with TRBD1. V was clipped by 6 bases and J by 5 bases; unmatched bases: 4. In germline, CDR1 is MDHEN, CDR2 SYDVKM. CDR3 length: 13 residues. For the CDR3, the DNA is TGTGCCAGCAGCCAGACAGGGGGAACTGAAGCTTTCTTT. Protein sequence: CASSQTGGTEAFF.

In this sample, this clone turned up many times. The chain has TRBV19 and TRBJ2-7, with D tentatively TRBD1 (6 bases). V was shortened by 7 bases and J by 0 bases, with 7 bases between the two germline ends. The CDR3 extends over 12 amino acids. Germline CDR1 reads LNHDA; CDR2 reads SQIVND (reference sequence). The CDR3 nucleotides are TGTGCCAGTAAGGACAGCTCCTACGAGCAGTACTTC. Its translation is CASKDSSYEQYF. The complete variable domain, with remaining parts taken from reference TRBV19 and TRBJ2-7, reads DGGITQSPKYLFRKEGQNVTLSCEQNLNHDAMYWYRQDPGQGLRLIYYSQIVNDFQKGDIAEGYSVSREKKESFPLTVTSAQKNPTAFYLCASKDSSYEQYFGPGTRLTVT.

CDR3 sequence: CASSLRVGSSGGLRKETQYF. DNA for the CDR3: TGTGCCAGCAGTTTAAGAGTGGGGTCTAGCGGGGGACTTAGGAAAGAGACCCAGTACTTC. This rearrangement joins TRBV27 to TRBJ2-5; TRBD2 matches at 10 bases. Germline CDR1 reads MNHEY; CDR2 reads SMNVEV (reference sequence). The CDR3 is 20 amino acids. The trim removed 2 bases at V and 3 bases at J, leaving 18 bases unmatched.

DNA of the CDR3: TGCGCCAGCAGCCGGGCCCTGGCTAGCGGGAGCTCCTACGAGCAGTACTTC. Translating it yields CASSRALASGSSYEQYF. The chain is built from TRBV4-1 and TRBJ2-7; TRBD2 aligns across 10 bases. With 4 bases clipped from V and 0 bases from J, the junction kept 9 bases outside the gene matches. CDR3 size: 17 residues. Germline CDR1 and CDR2: MGHRA and YSYEKL.

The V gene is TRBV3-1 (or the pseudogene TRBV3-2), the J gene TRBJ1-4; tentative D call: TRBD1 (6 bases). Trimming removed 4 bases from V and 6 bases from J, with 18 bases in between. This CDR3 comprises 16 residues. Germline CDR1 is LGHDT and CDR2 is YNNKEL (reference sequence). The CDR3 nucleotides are TGTGCCAGCAGCCGGGGGCTGGGACACCCTGATGAAAAACTGTTTTTT. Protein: CASSRGLGHPDEKLFF.

The CDR3 coding sequence is TGTGCCAGCAGTTACTCGACGGCGGGAGCCTACGAGCAGTACTTC. Protein sequence: CASSYSTAGAYEQYF. The chain has TRBV6-2 or TRBV6-3 and TRBJ2-7, with 7 positions matching TRBD2. Trimming cost V 0 bases and J 2 bases; bases outside gene matches: 4. Germline assignment: CDR1 MNHEY and CDR2 SVGEGT. There are 15 residues in the CDR3.

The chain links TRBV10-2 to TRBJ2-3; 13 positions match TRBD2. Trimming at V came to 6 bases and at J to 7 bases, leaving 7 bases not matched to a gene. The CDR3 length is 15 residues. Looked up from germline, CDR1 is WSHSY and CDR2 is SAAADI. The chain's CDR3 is CASSPGLAGDNTQYF. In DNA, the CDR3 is TGCGCCAGCAGCCCCGGACTAGCGGGGGACAATACGCAGTATTTT.

DNA of the CDR3: TGTGCCTGGAACAGAGAAGGACTCTATGGCTACACCTTC. Its protein product is CAWNREGLYGYTF. The chain combines TRBV30 with TRBJ1-2; no definite D call. V lost 4 bases and J 4 bases, leaving 13 bases between the germline ends. This CDR3 contains 13 residues. Germline V gene lookup returns CDR1 GTSNPN and CDR2 SVGIG (reference sequence). Together with reference TRBV30 and TRBJ1-2, the CDR3 gives the full variable domain: SQTIHQWPATLVQPVGSPLSLECTVEGTSNPNLYWYRQAAGRGLQLLFYSVGIGQISSEVPQNLSASRPQDRQFILSSKKLLLSDSGFYLCAWNREGLYGYTFGSGTRLTVV.

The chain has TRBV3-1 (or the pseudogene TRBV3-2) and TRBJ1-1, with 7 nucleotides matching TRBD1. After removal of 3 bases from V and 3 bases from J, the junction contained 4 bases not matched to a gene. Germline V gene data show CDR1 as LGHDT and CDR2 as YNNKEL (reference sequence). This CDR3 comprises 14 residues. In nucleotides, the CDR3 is TGTGCCAGCAGCCAGAGGGACAGTCACACTGAAGCTTTCTTT. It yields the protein CASSQRDSHTEAFF.

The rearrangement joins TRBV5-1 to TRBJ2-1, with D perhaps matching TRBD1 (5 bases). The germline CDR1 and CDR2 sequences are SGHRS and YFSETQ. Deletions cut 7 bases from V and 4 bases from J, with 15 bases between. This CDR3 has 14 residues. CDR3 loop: CASRPSPGYNEQFF. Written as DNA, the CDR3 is TGCGCCAGCCGCCCCAGTCCAGGGTACAATGAGCAGTTCTTC.

The CDR3 DNA sequence: TGTGCCAGCAGCGCGGACTTACCCTACGAGCAGTACTTC. Its protein product is CASSADLPYEQYF. The genes are TRBV7-9 and TRBJ2-7; D is possibly TRBD2 (5 bases). CDR1 and CDR2 from the germline V gene are SEHNR and FQNEAQ (reference sequence). The CDR3 contains 13 residues. The germline V and J ends were trimmed by 5 bases and 2 bases, with 10 bases remaining between them.

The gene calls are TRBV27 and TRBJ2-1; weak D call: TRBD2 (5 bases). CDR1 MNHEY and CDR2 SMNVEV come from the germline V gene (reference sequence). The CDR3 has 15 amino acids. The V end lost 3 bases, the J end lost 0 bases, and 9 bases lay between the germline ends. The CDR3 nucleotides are TGTGCCAGCAGTTTTCGGGGAAGCTCCTACAATGAGCAGTTCTTC. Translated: CASSFRGSSYNEQFF.

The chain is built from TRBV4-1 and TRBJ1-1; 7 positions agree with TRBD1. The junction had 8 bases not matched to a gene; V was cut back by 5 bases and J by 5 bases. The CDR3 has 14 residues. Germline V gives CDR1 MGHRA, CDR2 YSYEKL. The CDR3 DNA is TGCGCCAGCAGCTCACGAAAGACAGGGACTGAAGCTTTCTTT. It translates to CASSSRKTGTEAFF.

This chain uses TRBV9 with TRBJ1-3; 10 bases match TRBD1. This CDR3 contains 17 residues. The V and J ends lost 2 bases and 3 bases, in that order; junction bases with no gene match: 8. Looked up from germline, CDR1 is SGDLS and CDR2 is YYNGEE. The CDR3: CASSVSTGGSSGNTIYF. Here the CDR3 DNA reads TGTGCCAGCAGCGTCTCGACAGGGGGCTCCAGTGGAAACACCATATATTTT.

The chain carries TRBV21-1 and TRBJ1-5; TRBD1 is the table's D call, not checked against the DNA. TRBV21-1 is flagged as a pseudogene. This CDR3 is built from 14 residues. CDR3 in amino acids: CASSKVDRDQPQHF. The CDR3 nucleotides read TGTGCCAGCAGCAAAGTGGACAGAGATCAGCCCCAGCATTTT.

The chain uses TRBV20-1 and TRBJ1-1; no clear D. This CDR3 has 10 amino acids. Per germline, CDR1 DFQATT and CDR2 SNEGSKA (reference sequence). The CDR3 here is CTIMNTEAFF. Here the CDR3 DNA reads TGCACTATCATGAACACTGAAGCTTTCTTT.

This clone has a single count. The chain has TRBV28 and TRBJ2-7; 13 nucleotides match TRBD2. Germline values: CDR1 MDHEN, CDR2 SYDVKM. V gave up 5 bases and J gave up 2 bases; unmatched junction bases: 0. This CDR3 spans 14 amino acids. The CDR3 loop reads CASSGTSGAYEQYF. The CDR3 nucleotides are TGTGCCAGCAGTGGGACTAGCGGGGCCTACGAGCAGTACTTC.